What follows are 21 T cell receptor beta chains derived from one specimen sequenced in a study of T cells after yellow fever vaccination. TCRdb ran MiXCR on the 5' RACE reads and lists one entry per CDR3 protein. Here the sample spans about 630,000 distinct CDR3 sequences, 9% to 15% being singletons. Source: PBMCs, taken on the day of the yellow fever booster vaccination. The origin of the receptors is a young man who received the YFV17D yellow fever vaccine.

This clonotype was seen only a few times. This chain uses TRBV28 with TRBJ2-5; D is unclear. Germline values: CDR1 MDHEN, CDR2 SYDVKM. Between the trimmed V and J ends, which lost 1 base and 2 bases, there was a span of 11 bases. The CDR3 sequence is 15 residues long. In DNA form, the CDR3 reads TGTGCCAGCAGTTTATCAACTACGACTCAAGAGACCCAGTACTTC. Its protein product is CASSLSTTTQETQYF.

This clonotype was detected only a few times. The CDR3 reads CASSSRGTRKNIQYF. As DNA, the CDR3 is TGTGCCAGCAGCTCCCGGGGAACTCGGAAAAACATTCAGTACTTC. The chain uses TRBV7-2 and TRBJ2-4; TRBD2 might be the D (5 bases). Per the germline V gene, CDR1 is SGHTA and CDR2 is FQGNSA. V shed 4 bases and J shed 4 bases, with 14 bases lying between them. The CDR3 spans 15 residues.

CDR3 amino acids: CASSLSGTVAGELFF. The CDR3 DNA follows: TGCGCCAGCAGCTTGTCCGGGACAGTCGCCGGGGAGCTGTTTTTT. The V and J genes are TRBV5-1 and TRBJ2-2; 7 bases align to TRBD1. CDR3 length: 15 amino acids. Germline V CDR1 and CDR2: SGHRS, YFSETQ. After removal of 1 base from V and 6 bases from J, the junction contained 6 bases not matched to a gene.

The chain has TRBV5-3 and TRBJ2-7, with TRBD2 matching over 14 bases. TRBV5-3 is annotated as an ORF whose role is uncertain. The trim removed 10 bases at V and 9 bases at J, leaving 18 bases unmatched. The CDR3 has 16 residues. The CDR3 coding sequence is TGTGCCGGACGGACTAGCGGGAGGAGGGGCCCTACGACGCAGTACTTC. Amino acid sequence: CAGRTSGRRGPTTQYF.

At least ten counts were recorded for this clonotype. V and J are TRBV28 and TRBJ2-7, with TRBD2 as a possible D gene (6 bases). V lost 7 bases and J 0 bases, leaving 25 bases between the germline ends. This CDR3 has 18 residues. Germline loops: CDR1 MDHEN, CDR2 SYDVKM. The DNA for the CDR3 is TGTGCCAGCACCTCGGGAAAGACTTCTAGCGATTACTCCTACGAGCAGTACTTC. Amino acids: CASTSGKTSSDYSYEQYF.

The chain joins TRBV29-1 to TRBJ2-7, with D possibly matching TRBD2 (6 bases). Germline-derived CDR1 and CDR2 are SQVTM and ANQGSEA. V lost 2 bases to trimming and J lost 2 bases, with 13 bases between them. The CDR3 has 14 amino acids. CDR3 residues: CSVEFGTAPYEQYF. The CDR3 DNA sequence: TGCAGCGTTGAATTTGGGACTGCCCCCTACGAGCAGTACTTC.

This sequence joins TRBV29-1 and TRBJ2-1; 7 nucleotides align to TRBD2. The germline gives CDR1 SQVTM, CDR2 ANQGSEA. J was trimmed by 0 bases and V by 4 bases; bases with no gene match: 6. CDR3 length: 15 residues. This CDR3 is CSVGGSPSSYNEQFF. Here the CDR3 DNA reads TGCAGCGTTGGCGGGAGCCCTAGCTCCTACAATGAGCAGTTCTTC.

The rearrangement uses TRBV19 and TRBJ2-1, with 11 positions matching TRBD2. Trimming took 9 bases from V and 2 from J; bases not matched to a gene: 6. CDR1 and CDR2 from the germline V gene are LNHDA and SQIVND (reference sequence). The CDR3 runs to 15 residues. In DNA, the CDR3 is TGTGCCAGCTGCTCACTAGCGGGGGCCTACAATGAGCAGTTCTTC. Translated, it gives CASCSLAGAYNEQFF.

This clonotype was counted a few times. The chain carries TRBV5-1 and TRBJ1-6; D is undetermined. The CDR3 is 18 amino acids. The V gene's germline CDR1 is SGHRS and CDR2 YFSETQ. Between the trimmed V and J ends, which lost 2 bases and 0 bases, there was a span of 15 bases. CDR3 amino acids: CASSLRTIGDSYNSPLHF. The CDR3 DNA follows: TGCGCCAGCAGCTTACGAACGATCGGGGACTCCTATAATTCACCCCTCCACTTT.

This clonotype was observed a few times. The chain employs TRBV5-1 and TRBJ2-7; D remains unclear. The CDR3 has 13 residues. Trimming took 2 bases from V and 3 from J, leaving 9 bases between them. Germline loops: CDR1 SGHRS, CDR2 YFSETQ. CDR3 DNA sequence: TGCGCCAGCAGCTTAGGAAACGGCTACGAGCAGTACTTC. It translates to CASSLGNGYEQYF.

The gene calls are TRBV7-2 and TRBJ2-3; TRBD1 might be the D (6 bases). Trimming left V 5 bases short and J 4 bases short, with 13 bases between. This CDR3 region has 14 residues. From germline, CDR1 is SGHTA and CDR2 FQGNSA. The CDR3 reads CASSTGTLPDTQYF. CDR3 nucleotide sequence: TGTGCCAGCAGCACAGGGACCCTCCCAGATACGCAGTATTTT.

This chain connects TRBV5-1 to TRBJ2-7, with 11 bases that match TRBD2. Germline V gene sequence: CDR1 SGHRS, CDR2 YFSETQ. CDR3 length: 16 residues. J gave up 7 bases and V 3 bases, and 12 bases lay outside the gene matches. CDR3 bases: TGCGCCAGCAGCTCGGGGACTAGCGGAGACCGGTCTGAGCAGTACTTC. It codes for CASSSGTSGDRSEQYF.

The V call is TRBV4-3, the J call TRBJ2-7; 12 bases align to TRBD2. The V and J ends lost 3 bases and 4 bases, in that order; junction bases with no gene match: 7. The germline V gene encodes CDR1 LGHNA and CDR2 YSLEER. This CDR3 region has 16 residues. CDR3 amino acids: CASSQMTSGRGYEQYF. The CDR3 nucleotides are TGCGCCAGCAGCCAGATGACTAGCGGGAGAGGTTACGAGCAGTACTTC.

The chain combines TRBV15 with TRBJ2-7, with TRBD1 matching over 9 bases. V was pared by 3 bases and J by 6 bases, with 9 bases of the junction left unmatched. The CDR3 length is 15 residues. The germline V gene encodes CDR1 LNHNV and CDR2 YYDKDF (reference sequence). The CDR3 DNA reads TGTGCCACCAGCAGGGACAGGGGAGATATCTCCGAGCAGTACTTC. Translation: CATSRDRGDISEQYF.

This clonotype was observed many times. CDR3 sequence reads: CASSRQGSTEEQYF. CDR3 in DNA: TGTGCCAGCAGTCGACAGGGATCCACGGAGGAGCAGTACTTC. The chain joins TRBV28 to TRBJ2-7; 7 bases fit TRBD1. Germline CDR1 reads MDHEN; CDR2 reads SYDVKM. Unmatched junction bases numbered 11, after V lost 5 bases and J lost 7 bases. The CDR3 has 14 residues. The full variable domain, its missing parts supplied by reference TRBV28 and TRBJ2-7, is DVKVTQSSRYLVKRTGEKVFLECVQDMDHENMFWYRQDPGLGLRLIYFSYDVKMKEKGDIPEGYSVSREKKERFSLILESASTNQTSMYLCASSRQGSTEEQYFGPGTRLTVT.

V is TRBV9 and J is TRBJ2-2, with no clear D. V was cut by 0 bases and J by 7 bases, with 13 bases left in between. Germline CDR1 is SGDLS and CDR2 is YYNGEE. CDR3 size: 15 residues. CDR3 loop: CASSVATSWSGELFF. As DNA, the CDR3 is TGTGCCAGCAGCGTAGCTACTTCTTGGAGCGGGGAGCTGTTTTTT.

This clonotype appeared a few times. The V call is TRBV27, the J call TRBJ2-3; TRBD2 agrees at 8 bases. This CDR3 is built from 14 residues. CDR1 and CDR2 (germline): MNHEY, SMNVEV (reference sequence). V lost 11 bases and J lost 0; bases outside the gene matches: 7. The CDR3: CAGPTSGSTDTQYF. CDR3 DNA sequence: TGTGCCGGTCCTACTAGCGGCAGCACAGATACGCAGTATTTT.

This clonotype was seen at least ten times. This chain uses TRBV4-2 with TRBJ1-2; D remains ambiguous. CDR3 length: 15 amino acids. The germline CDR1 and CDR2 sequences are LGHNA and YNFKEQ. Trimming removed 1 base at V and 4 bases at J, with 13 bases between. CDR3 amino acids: CASSQALLDPYGYTF. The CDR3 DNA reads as TGTGCCAGCAGCCAAGCACTACTCGACCCCTATGGCTACACCTTC.

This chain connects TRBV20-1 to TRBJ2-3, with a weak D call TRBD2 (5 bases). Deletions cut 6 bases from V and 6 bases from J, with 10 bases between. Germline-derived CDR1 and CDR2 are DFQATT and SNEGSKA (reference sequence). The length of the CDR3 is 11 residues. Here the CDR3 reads CSAPSGDTQYF. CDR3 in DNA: TGCAGTGCCCCAAGCGGCGATACGCAGTATTTT.

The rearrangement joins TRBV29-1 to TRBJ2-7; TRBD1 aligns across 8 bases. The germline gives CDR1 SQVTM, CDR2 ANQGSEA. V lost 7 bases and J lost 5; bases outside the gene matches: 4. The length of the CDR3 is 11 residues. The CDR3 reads CSGSQGDEQYF. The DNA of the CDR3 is TGCAGCGGTTCACAGGGGGACGAGCAGTACTTC.

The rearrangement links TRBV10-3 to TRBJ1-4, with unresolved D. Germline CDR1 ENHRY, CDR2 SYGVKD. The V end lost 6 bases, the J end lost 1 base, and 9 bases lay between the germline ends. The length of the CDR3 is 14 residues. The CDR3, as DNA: TGTGCCATCAGCGATCGTCTAACTAATGAAAAACTGTTTTTT. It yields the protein CAISDRLTNEKLFF.